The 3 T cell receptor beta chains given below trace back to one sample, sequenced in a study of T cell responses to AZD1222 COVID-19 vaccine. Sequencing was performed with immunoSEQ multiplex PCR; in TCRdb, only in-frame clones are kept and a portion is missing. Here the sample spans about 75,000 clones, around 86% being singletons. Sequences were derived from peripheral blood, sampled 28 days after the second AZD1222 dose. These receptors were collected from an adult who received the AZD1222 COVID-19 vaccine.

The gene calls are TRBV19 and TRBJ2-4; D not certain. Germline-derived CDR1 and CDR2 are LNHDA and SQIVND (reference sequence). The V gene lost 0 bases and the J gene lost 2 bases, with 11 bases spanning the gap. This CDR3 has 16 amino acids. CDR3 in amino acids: CASSIDLNPSKNIQYF. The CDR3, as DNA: TGTGCCAGTAGTATAGATCTAAACCCCTCCAAAAACATTCAGTACTTC.

CDR3 coding DNA: TGTGCCAGCAACTATGGGGGTCGAAGCCTGAACACCGGGGAGCTGTTTTTT. It translates to CASNYGGRSLNTGELFF. The chain has TRBV7-8 and TRBJ2-2; D is perhaps TRBD1 or TRBD2 (5 bases each). The CDR3 length is 17 residues. The V and J ends lost 7 bases and 1 base respectively, with 19 bases between them. Germline CDR1 reads SGHVS; CDR2 reads FQNEAQ. The full variable domain, completed using reference TRBV7-8 and TRBJ2-2, is GAGVSQSPRYKVAKRGQDVALRCDPISGHVSLFWYQQALGQGPEFLTYFQNEAQLDKSGLPSDRFFAERPEGSVSTLKIQRTQQEDSAVYLCASNYGGRSLNTGELFFGEGSRLTVL.

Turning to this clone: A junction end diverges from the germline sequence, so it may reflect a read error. In DNA form, the CDR3 reads TGTGCCAGCAGCCCGAGACAGTCCCCCTGGGTCTTC. This gives the protein CASSPRQSPWVF. The rearrangement uses TRBV7-2 and TRBJ1-2; possible D gene TRBD1, 5 bases. Germline-derived CDR1 and CDR2 are SGHTA and FQGNSA. This CDR3 spans 12 amino acids.